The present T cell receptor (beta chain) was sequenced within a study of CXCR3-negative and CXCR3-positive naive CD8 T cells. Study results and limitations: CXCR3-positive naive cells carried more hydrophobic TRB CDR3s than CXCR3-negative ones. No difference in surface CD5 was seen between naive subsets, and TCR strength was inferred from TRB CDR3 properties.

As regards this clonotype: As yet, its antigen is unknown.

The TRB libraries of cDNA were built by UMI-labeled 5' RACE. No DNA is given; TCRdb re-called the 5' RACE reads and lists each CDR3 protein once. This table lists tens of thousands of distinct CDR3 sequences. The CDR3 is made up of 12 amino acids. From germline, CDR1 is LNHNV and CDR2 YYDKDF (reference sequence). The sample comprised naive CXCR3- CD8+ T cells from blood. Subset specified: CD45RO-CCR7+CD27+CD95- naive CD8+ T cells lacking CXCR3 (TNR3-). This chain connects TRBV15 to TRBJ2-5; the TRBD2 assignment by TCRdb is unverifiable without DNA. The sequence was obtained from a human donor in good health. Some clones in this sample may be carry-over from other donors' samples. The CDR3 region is CATSAGQETQYF.